The source of this T cell receptor (beta chain) is a study of blood T cell repertoires in COVID-19 (dated by TCRdb to between 2020 and 2021). Study-level background: Collaborator samples came from the United States, Italy and Spain and covered acute and convalescent phases of COVID-19. The prospective study material was composed of cDNA or gDNA derived from T cells, B-cell-depleted T cells, or PBMCs. The repertoires were released in a freely available public database meant as a resource for research on the immune response to SARS-CoV-2. The dataset comprised deeply sampled blood TCRbeta repertoires from subjects exposed to, actively infected with, or recovered from COVID-19. Where available, HLA class I and class II types were obtained from metadata supplied by the sample provider rather than from assay-based typing. The samples were drawn from two sources: the first 160 participants of the ongoing ImmuneRACE study, and about 1,300 subjects contributed by 6 global collaborators. Sample metadata almost always included a de-identified subject ID, COVID-19 status, age in years and sex.

Results the study describes overall, beyond this receptor: The quantity of clinical and demographic metadata differed by source and by participant and was supplied without curation.

There are 15 amino acids in the CDR3, from cysteine to phenylalanine inclusive. CDR3 DNA only is kept here, 45 bases in frame from base 1. CDR1 MNHEY and CDR2 SMNVEV are derived from the germline V gene (reference sequence). V was cut back by 2 bases and J by 4 bases, leaving a gap of 12 bases between them. Collaborating institutions collected whole blood in K2EDTA tubes following their own protocols. Collaborator samples were shipped for TCRbeta analysis as frozen whole blood, isolated PBMCs, or DNA extracted from either sample type. A remark on this clone: The antigen it binds to is not known. Base qualities are not recorded, but no much larger clone differs from it by a single base.

The immunoSEQ Assay, a bias-controlled multiplex PCR, was used to amplify TCRbeta CDR3 regions from genomic DNA. For the original study's pipeline: The number of nucleated cells in each sample was estimated by amplification of reference gene primers within the assay. To quantify the absolute abundance of each unique TCRbeta CDR3 rearrangement, sequence reads were collapsed and filtered. For each sample, productive Simpson clonality was calculated by taking the square root of Simpson's diversity index across productive rearrangements. Held by TCRdb, this immuneACCESS table contains in-frame sequences only and omits some clones. Under half of the omission traces to an unresolved V gene where checked; the cause of the rest is unknown. V and J calls and clone size are copied from that table; D and trimming were computed from the DNA. For this sample the table gives over 200,000 clones, of which more than 70% were detected only once. Of the sample, less than 3.5% is held by the ten largest clones.

The chain is assembled from TRBV27 and TRBJ1-3, with the D segment identity uncertain. Sequenced input: peripheral blood. The clonotype originates from a woman aged 55-69 years with acute or convalescent COVID-19. CDR3 sequence: CASSLGLRGGNTIYF. DNA sequence: TGTGCCAGCAGTTTAGGCCTACGGGGAGGAAACACCATATATTTT.